These 27 T cell receptor beta chains were sequenced from one sample in a study of cytomegalovirus exposure and HLA in healthy donors. The primer mix had 60 Vbeta and 13 Jbeta primers. TCRdb's copy holds only in-frame clones and misses some; the assay was immunoSEQ multiplex PCR. The sample includes about 160,000 clones, roughly 77% seen only once; the top ten take about 3.7%. The specimen sequenced was PBMCs. These receptors were obtained from a human donor in good health.

In DNA form, the CDR3 reads TGCGCCAGCGACCCGGGACTAGCGGGGGGGATATCTAAAGAGACCCAGTACTTC. This translates into CASDPGLAGGISKETQYF. The rearrangement joins TRBV5-1 to TRBJ2-5, with 16 bases lining up with TRBD2. Germline V gene data show CDR1 as SGHRS and CDR2 as YFSETQ. Germline trimming cut 7 bases from V and 3 bases from J; bases unmatched to any gene: 12. The CDR3 length is 18 residues.

This clone was recorded only once. This sequence joins TRBV29-1 and TRBJ1-2; a weak D match, TRBD1 (5 bases). CDR3 length: 16 amino acids. Germline CDR1 is SQVTM and CDR2 is ANQGSEA. V was trimmed by 0 bases and J by 6 bases, leaving 20 bases between them. Written as DNA, the CDR3 is TGCAGCGTTGAAGATCTAGAGCGGGGGTACTCGGATGGCTACACCTTC. Residues: CSVEDLERGYSDGYTF. Full variable domain (outside the CDR3, taken from reference TRBV29-1 and TRBJ1-2): SAVISQKPSRDICQRGTSLTIQCQVDSQVTMMFWYRQQPGQSLTLIATANQGSEATYESGFVIDKFPISRPNLTFSTLTVSNMSPEDSSIYLCSVEDLERGYSDGYTFGSGTRLTVV.

Only a few counts were recorded for this clone. The V call is TRBV27, the J call TRBJ2-3; 8 bases agree with TRBD2. CDR3 length equals 16 residues. V gave up 10 bases and J gave up 2 bases; unmatched junction bases: 14. Germline V gives CDR1 MNHEY, CDR2 SMNVEV (reference sequence). The CDR3 reads CATQSREGRLTDTQYF. Written as DNA, the CDR3 is TGTGCCACCCAAAGTCGGGAGGGAAGGCTCACAGATACGCAGTATTTT.

The gene calls are TRBV7-9 and TRBJ2-1; a possible D gene is TRBD1 (7 bases). Deletions cut 4 bases from V and 15 bases from J, with 16 bases between. Germline V CDR1 and CDR2: SEHNR, FQNEAQ (reference sequence). The CDR3 has 12 residues. This chain's CDR3 is CASSSLGQGGFF. The CDR3, as DNA: TGTGCCAGCAGCTCCCTCGGGCAGGGGGGGTTCTTC.

As for this clone: A read error may produce the germline difference seen at one junction end. This chain uses TRBV4-2 with TRBJ2-5; 8 bases fit TRBD2. Germline loops: CDR1 LGHNA, CDR2 YNFKEQ. CDR3 length equals 12 residues. The CDR3: CASSQERGALNF. The CDR3, as DNA: TGTGCCAGCAGCCAAGAGCGGGGGGCCCTGAACTTC.

V and J are TRBV5-5 and TRBJ1-1; D unresolved. The germline V gene encodes CDR1 SGHKS and CDR2 YYEKEE (reference sequence). CDR3 size: 13 residues. V was trimmed by 0 bases and J by 2 bases, leaving 5 bases between them. The DNA for the CDR3 is TGTGCCAGCAGCTTGGATGTAAACACTGAAGCTTTCTTT. Encoded protein: CASSLDVNTEAFF.

V is TRBV6-5 and J is TRBJ2-2; D may be TRBD2 (5 bases). Germline V gene data show CDR1 as MNHEY and CDR2 as SVGAGI. The V and J ends lost 6 bases and 5 bases respectively, with 16 bases between them. This CDR3 comprises 15 residues. The CDR3 here is CASSAFGLLTGELFF. CDR3 in DNA: TGTGCCAGCAGCGCGTTCGGACTTCTAACCGGGGAGCTGTTTTTT.

Regarding this clone: One junction end disagrees with the germline gene, perhaps due to a read error. The CDR3 reads CSSSFLQGNTEAFF. The CDR3 DNA follows: TGTTCCAGCAGCTTCCTGCAGGGGAACACTGAAGCTTTCTTT. The genes are TRBV7-9 and TRBJ1-1; D may be TRBD1 (5 bases). The CDR3 has 14 residues. The germline V gene has CDR1 SEHNR and CDR2 FQNEAQ (reference sequence).

The J gene is TRBJ1-2, the V gene TRBV25-1; D perhaps matches TRBD1 (5 bases). V was cut by 6 bases and J by 2 bases, with 7 bases left in between. Per the germline V gene, CDR1 is MGHDK and CDR2 is SYGVNS. The CDR3 contains 12 residues. CDR3 loop: CASRQENYGYTF. The CDR3 region has the DNA TGTGCCAGCAGACAGGAGAACTATGGCTACACCTTC.

There are a few counts of this clone. Other DNA sequences in the same sample also yield this CDR3. The chain links TRBV5-4 to TRBJ1-3; no reliable D call. Germline CDR1 is SGHNT and CDR2 is YYREEE (reference sequence). V was pared by 0 bases and J by 4 bases, with 5 bases between. The CDR3 contains 13 residues. The CDR3 region is CASSLDSGNTIYF. Written as DNA, the CDR3 is TGTGCCAGCAGCTTGGACTCGGGAAACACCATATATTTT. The whole variable domain, filled in from reference TRBV5-4 and TRBJ1-3, reads ETGVTQSPTHLIKTRGQQVTLRCSSQSGHNTVSWYQQALGQGPQFIFQYYREEENGRGNFPPRFSGLQFPNYSSELNVNALELDDSALYLCASSLDSGNTIYFGEGSWLTVV.

This chain connects TRBV18 to TRBJ1-2; weak D call: TRBD1 (6 bases). V lost 6 bases and J 4 bases, leaving 12 bases between the germline ends. This CDR3 has 13 amino acids. Germline V gene sequence: CDR1 KGHSH, CDR2 LQKENI. CDR3 region: CASSPGGAYGYTF. The CDR3 nucleotides read TGTGCCAGCTCCCCCGGGGGGGCCTATGGCTACACCTTC.

The chain uses TRBV11-3 and TRBJ2-1; TRBD1 matches at 9 bases. CDR3 length: 13 amino acids. V gave up 4 bases and J gave up 6 bases; unmatched junction bases: 1. Per the germline V gene, CDR1 is SGHNT and CDR2 is YENEEA. The CDR3 DNA reads TGTGCCAGCAGCTGGGGACAGGGCAATGAGCAGTTCTTC. Translating gives CASSWGQGNEQFF.

The table lists this clone with a count of one. The V call is TRBV6-1, the J call TRBJ1-1, with TRBD1 matching over 8 bases. The J segment lost 0 bases and the V segment lost 4 bases, leaving 4 bases of the junction unmatched. From germline, CDR1 is MNHNS and CDR2 SASEGT. This CDR3 is built from 15 residues. The CDR3 nucleotides read TGTGCCAGCAGTGGCCGGACAGGGATGAACACTGAAGCTTTCTTT. Protein product: CASSGRTGMNTEAFF.

The chain uses TRBV14 and TRBJ2-2, with a tentative D call TRBD1 (6 bases). The V gene lost 3 bases and the J gene lost 1 base, with 24 bases spanning the gap. Germline CDR1 SGHDN, CDR2 FVKESK. The CDR3 consists of 20 residues. CDR3 sequence reads: CASSHNPKLARGKNTGELFF. CDR3 nucleotide sequence: TGTGCCAGCAGCCATAATCCCAAATTGGCAAGGGGGAAGAACACCGGGGAGCTGTTTTTT.

CDR3 in amino acids: CASSDSGGVYGYTF. The CDR3 nucleotides read TGTGCCAGCAGTGACTCAGGGGGAGTCTATGGCTACACCTTC. The chain combines TRBV2 with TRBJ1-2, with 7 bases that match TRBD1. The CDR3 runs to 14 residues. After removal of 3 bases from V and 4 bases from J, the junction contained 5 bases not matched to a gene. Germline lookup yields CDR1 SNHLY and CDR2 FYNNEI.

The chain has TRBV6-6 and TRBJ1-3; a weak D match, TRBD1 (6 bases). Trimming left V 6 bases short and J 0 bases short, with 15 bases between. Germline V lookup: CDR1 MNHNY, CDR2 SVGAGI (reference sequence). The CDR3 is made up of 16 amino acids. CDR3 coding DNA: TGTGCCAGCAGCACAGGGCCTCTAAGCTCTGGAAACACCATATATTTT. This translates into CASSTGPLSSGNTIYF.

The chain combines TRBV11-2 with TRBJ1-5; D ambiguous. The CDR3 loop spans 13 amino acids. Looked up from germline, CDR1 is SGHAT and CDR2 is FQNNGV. V was shortened by 3 bases and J by 4 bases, with 7 bases between the two germline ends. CDR3 residues: CASSLRENQPQHF. CDR3 nucleotide sequence: TGTGCCAGCAGCTTGCGAGAAAATCAGCCCCAGCATTTT.

This clone turned up a few times. The chain employs TRBV7-6 and TRBJ2-3, with 9 nucleotides matching TRBD2. Trimming removed 1 base from V and 3 bases from J; junction bases left unmatched: 5. The germline V gene encodes CDR1 SGHVS and CDR2 FNYEAQ. CDR3 length: 16 amino acids. In DNA, the CDR3 is TGTGCCAGCAGCTTAGAAGCGGGGGGTGCGACAGATACGCAGTATTTT. Translated: CASSLEAGGATDTQYF.

This chain connects TRBV11-2 to TRBJ1-1; no firm D call. The germline CDR1 and CDR2 sequences are SGHAT and FQNNGV. V was clipped by 1 base and J by 8 bases, with 5 bases between them. This CDR3 has 11 amino acids. The CDR3 region has the DNA TGTGCCAGCAGCTTAGGCAGGGAAGCTTTCTTT. Amino acid sequence: CASSLGREAFF.

V usage is TRBV28 and J usage is TRBJ2-4; TRBD2 might be the D (5 bases). Trimming cost V 4 bases and J 8 bases, with 18 bases left between them. Germline V gives CDR1 MDHEN, CDR2 SYDVKM. The CDR3 sequence is 15 residues long. The CDR3 coding sequence is TGTGCCAGCAGTTATTCCGTAGGGTTGGGAGACATTCAGTACTTC. Translated: CASSYSVGLGDIQYF.

This clone was found once. The chain couples TRBV27 to TRBJ2-7, with D possibly TRBD1 on 6 matching bases. V was shortened by 7 bases and J by 6 bases, with 13 bases between the two germline ends. The V gene's germline CDR1 is MNHEY and CDR2 SMNVEV (reference sequence). The CDR3 is 12 amino acids. In DNA form, the CDR3 reads TGTGCCAGCAAGACAGGCGGTGGCGAGCAGTACTTC. This encodes CASKTGGGEQYF.

The chain is built from TRBV5-4 and TRBJ2-7; TRBD1 matches at 10 bases. Unmatched junction bases numbered 17, after V lost 4 bases and J lost 7 bases. Germline CDR1 SGHNT, CDR2 YYREEE (reference sequence). The CDR3 spans 17 residues. The DNA of the CDR3 is TGTGCCAGCAGCCGGGACAGGGGCAGTTGGGATCAGAGGGAGCAGTACTTC. The encoded protein is CASSRDRGSWDQREQYF. The entire variable domain, with the rest obtained from reference TRBV5-4 and TRBJ2-7, is as follows: ETGVTQSPTHLIKTRGQQVTLRCSSQSGHNTVSWYQQALGQGPQFIFQYYREEENGRGNFPPRFSGLQFPNYSSELNVNALELDDSALYLCASSRDRGSWDQREQYFGPGTRLTVT.

Only one count was recorded for this clone. CDR3 nucleotides: TGCGCCAGCAGCTTGGGGACAGGGGATCGTGGAAGCAATCAGCCCCAGCATTTT. Translating it yields CASSLGTGDRGSNQPQHF. V and J are TRBV5-1 and TRBJ1-5; 9 bases line up with TRBD1. The CDR3 runs 18 residues. From germline, CDR1 is SGHRS and CDR2 YFSETQ. V was clipped by 0 bases and J by 1 base; unmatched bases: 8.

V gene TRBV11-2 combines with J gene TRBJ2-3, with 12 bases that match TRBD2. V shed 2 bases, J shed 4 bases, and the junction held 4 bases outside the gene matches. The length of the CDR3 is 16 residues. The germline gives CDR1 SGHAT, CDR2 FQNNGV. The CDR3 loop is CASSLLAGGHSDTQYF. The CDR3 DNA reads as TGTGCCAGCAGCTTACTAGCGGGGGGGCATTCAGATACGCAGTATTTT.

The rearrangement uses TRBV29-1 and TRBJ2-1; D perhaps matches TRBD2 (7 bases). This CDR3 comprises 14 residues. Germline CDR1 is SQVTM and CDR2 is ANQGSEA. Trimming took off 6 bases at V and 4 bases at J, with 16 bases between the two ends. CDR3 sequence (DNA): TGCAGCGTGGGAGGGGGATACGGTTACAATGAGCAGTTCTTC. Amino acid sequence: CSVGGGYGYNEQFF.

The chain uses TRBV28 and TRBJ2-1, with 7 bases that match TRBD1. Trimming removed 6 bases from V and 2 bases from J; junction bases left unmatched: 4. CDR1 and CDR2 from the germline V gene are MDHEN and SYDVKM. The length of the CDR3 is 14 residues. CDR3 sequence (DNA): TGTGCCAGCAGGCCGGGACAGACCTACAATGAGCAGTTCTTC. This codes for CASRPGQTYNEQFF. The complete variable domain, with remaining parts taken from reference TRBV28 and TRBJ2-1, reads DVKVTQSSRYLVKRTGEKVFLECVQDMDHENMFWYRQDPGLGLRLIYFSYDVKMKEKGDIPEGYSVSREKKERFSLILESASTNQTSMYLCASRPGQTYNEQFFGPGTRLTVL.

The chain couples TRBV7-6 to TRBJ1-4; no definite D call. There are 14 residues in the CDR3. The germline V gene encodes CDR1 SGHVS and CDR2 FNYEAQ. The V end was cut by 1 base, the J end by 2 bases, with 5 bases between. The CDR3: CASSLGQTNEKLFF. The DNA for the CDR3 is TGTGCCAGCAGCTTAGGCCAGACTAATGAAAAACTGTTTTTT.